This TCR beta chain originates from a study of cytomegalovirus exposure and HLA in healthy donors. Study-wide points: Earlier analysis looked at TCR beta V segments, and most were productive about 90% or about 30% of the time.

The PCR made use of 60 Vbeta and 13 Jbeta primers. The assay was immunoSEQ multiplex PCR, and TCRdb's table has in-frame clones only and misses some. The sample yields 100,000 or so clones, around 80% seen once. Note on this clone: Its target is not known.

Input material: PBMCs. The TCR was taken from a female donor in good health and CMV-seropositive.

CDR3 residues: CASSQGTGRNYGYTF. The CDR3 coding sequence is TGCGCCAGCAGCCAAGGGACAGGGAGGAACTATGGCTACACCTTC. The V and J genes are TRBV4-3 and TRBJ1-2, with 8 bases identical to TRBD1. Trimming at V came to 1 base and at J to 2 bases, leaving 3 bases not matched to a gene. Per the germline V gene, CDR1 is LGHNA and CDR2 is YSLEER. The CDR3 spans 15 residues.